This T cell receptor beta chain was retrieved from a study of blood T cell repertoires in COVID-19. The germline V gene has CDR1 KGHSH and CDR2 LQKENI. This CDR3 has 15 residues. Trimming cost V 0 bases and J 6 bases; bases outside gene matches: 3. Measured with immunoSEQ multiplex PCR; TCRdb has only the in-frame clones, and not every one. This table has about 300,000 clones, approximately 90% appearing once. The clonotype originates from a woman aged 45-60 years with COVID-19, enrolled during active disease. Sequenced material: peripheral blood. The chain employs TRBV18 and TRBJ2-7; the match to TRBD2 covers 12 bases. This CDR3 reads CASSPPTSGRREQYF. The CDR3, as DNA: TGTGCCAGCTCACCACCAACTAGCGGGAGGCGCGAGCAGTACTTC. Variable domain in full (rest from reference TRBV18 and TRBJ2-7): NAGVMQNPRHLVRRRGQEARLRCSPMKGHSHVYWYRQLPEEGLKFMVYLQKENIIDESGMPKERFSAEFPKEGPSILRIQQVVRGDSAAYFCASSPPTSGRREQYFGPGTRLTVT.